A single TCR beta chain is shown here with its context. Its antigen is still unknown. The data belong to a study of T cell responses to AZD1222 COVID-19 vaccine. TCRdb's copy holds only in-frame clones and misses some; the assay was immunoSEQ multiplex PCR. This sample has 90,000 to 120,000 clones; 87% occur once, and the top ten carry roughly 5%. Findings and limits, study-wide: The donors showed a predominance of white British ancestry and of females, with possible underestimation of clonal diversity. Nearly half of unique spike-specific TCRs reportedly avoided B.1.351 and B.1.1.7 mutated regions. Only 5 or 6 AZD1222 recipients tested seropositive at baseline. Spike was spanned by vaccine-associated CD4 TCRs, which were dominant at 160-218 and 743-854.

Germline V gene lookup returns CDR1 LGHNA and CDR2 YNFKEQ. The CDR3 extends over 17 amino acids. The ends lost 2 bases at V and 2 bases at J; junction bases unmatched: 6. The chain combines TRBV4-2 with TRBJ2-7, with 13 bases identical to TRBD2. The receptor comes from an adult who received the AZD1222 COVID-19 vaccine. The sample in question was peripheral blood, obtained 28 days after the second AZD1222 dose. For the CDR3, the DNA is TGTGCCAGCAGCCAACGACTAGCGGGGGGAAACGCCTACGAGCAGTACTTC. Translating it yields CASSQRLAGGNAYEQYF.